The present T cell receptor beta chain was sequenced within a study of identical twins. TCRdb processed the 5' RACE reads anew with MiXCR; each CDR3 protein has one entry. The top ten hold approximately 0.29% of the sample, which has 1,800,000 or so distinct CDR3 sequences, roughly 35% seen once. Details on this clonotype: Its antigen is still unknown.

Trimming at V came to 3 bases and at J to 3 bases, leaving 10 bases not matched to a gene. CDR3 length equals 16 residues. Germline assignment: CDR1 SGHTA and CDR2 FQGNSA. General study findings and limits: Instead of following the same donors, the conclusions were based on cross-sectional statistical analysis.

The chain links TRBV7-2 to TRBJ2-7; TRBD1 agrees at 8 bases. Sequenced sample: cord blood. This sequence originates from a newborn girl in good health. CDR3 sequence: CASSLYPGQVLYEQYF. The CDR3 DNA follows: TGTGCCAGCAGCTTGTACCCGGGACAGGTTCTCTACGAGCAGTACTTC.